The clone carrying this T cell receptor beta chain was seen ten or more times. The antigen is undetermined. The data were taken from a study of naive and memory T cell subsets. Study findings and constraints: Naive repertoires, especially CD8, held a few larger clonotypes, possibly memory cells re-expressing CD45RA. Findings for naive and memory subsets could not be checked against ground truth.

The beta constant-region primer was an equimolar mix of two oligonucleotides covering TRBC1 and TRBC2. Four rounds of PCR amplified the ligated cDNA using nested alpha and beta constant-region primers plus SP2. TCRdb reprocessed the UMI-ligation and nested PCR reads via MiXCR and lists one record per CDR3 protein. In the table there are 98,000 or so distinct CDR3 sequences, 13% to 15% of which are singletons. The V segment lost 6 bases and the J segment 4 bases; nucleotides outside the gene matches: 7. This CDR3 has 14 amino acids. Germline values: CDR1 DFQATT, CDR2 SNEGSKA (reference sequence). The sample consisted of naive CD8+ T cells from blood. The chain links TRBV20-1 to TRBJ2-1; 9 bases line up with TRBD2. This sequence was found in a human donor in good health. The CDR3 sequence: CSAIAGEVYNEQFF. CDR3 DNA: TGCAGTGCAATAGCGGGAGAAGTATACAATGAGCAGTTCTTC.